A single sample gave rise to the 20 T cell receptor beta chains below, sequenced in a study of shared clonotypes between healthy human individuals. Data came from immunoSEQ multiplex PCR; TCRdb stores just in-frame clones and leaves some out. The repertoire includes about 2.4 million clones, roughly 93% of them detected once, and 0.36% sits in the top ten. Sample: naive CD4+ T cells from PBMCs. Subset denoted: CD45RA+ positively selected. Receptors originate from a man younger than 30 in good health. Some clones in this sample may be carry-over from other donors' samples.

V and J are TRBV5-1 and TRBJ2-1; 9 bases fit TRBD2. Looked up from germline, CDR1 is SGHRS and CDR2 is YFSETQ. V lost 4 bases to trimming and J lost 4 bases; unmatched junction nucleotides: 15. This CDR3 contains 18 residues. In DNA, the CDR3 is TGCGCCAGCAGCCTTGGGACCACGGGACTAGCAGTTTACAATGAGCAGTTCTTC. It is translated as CASSLGTTGLAVYNEQFF.

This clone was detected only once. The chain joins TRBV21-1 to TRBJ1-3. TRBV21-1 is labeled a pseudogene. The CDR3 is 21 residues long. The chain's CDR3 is CASSKRVKSSARCGAGNTIYF. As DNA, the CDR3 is TGTGCCAGCAGCAAACGCGTCAAATCGTCCGCCCGGTGTGGAGCTGGAAACACCATATATTTT.

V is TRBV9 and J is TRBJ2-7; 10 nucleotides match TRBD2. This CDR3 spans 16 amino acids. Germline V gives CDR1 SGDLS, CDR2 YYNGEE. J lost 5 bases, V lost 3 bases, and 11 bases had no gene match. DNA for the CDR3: TGTGCCAGCAGCGGAGGGGGACTAGCGCCAACACACGAGCAGTACTTC. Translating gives CASSGGGLAPTHEQYF. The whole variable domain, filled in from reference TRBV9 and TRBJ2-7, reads DSGVTQTPKHLITATGQRVTLRCSPRSGDLSVYWYQQSLDQGLQFLIQYYNGEERAKGNILERFSAQQFPDLHSELNLSSLELGDSALYFCASSGGGLAPTHEQYFGPGTRLTVT.

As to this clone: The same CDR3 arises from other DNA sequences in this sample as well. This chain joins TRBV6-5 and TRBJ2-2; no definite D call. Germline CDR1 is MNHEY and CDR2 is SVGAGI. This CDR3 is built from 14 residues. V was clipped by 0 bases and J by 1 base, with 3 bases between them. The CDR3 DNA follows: TGTGCCAGCAGTTACTCAAGGAACACCGGGGAGCTGTTTTTT. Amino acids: CASSYSRNTGELFF.

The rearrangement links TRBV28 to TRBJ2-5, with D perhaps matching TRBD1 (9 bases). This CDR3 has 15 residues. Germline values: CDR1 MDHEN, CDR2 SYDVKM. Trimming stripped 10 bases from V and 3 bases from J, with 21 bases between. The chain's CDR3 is CAIAGGGTGKETQYF. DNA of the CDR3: TGTGCCATCGCGGGGGGCGGGACAGGGAAAGAGACCCAGTACTTC.

CDR3 residues: CAIRAGETQYF. The CDR3 nucleotides are TGTGCCATCAGGGCGGGAGAGACCCAGTACTTC. This chain joins TRBV10-3 and TRBJ2-5, with D perhaps TRBD2 (5 bases). Per the germline V gene, CDR1 is ENHRY and CDR2 is SYGVKD. The CDR3 totals 11 residues. V lost 6 bases and J lost 4, with 6 bases in between.

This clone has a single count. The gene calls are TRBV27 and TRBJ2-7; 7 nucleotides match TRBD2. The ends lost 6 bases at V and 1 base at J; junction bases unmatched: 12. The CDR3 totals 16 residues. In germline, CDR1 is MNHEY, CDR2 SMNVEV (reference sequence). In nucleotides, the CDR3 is TGTGCCAGCAGCCCGGCTGGGGTTAGCGGGTCCTACGAGCAGTACTTC. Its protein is CASSPAGVSGSYEQYF.

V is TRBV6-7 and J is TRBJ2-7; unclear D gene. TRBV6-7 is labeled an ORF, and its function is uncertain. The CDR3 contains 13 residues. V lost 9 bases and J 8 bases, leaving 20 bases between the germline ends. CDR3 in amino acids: CARQRIHPAQQYF. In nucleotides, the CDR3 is TGTGCCAGACAAAGGATCCACCCCGCTCAGCAGTACTTC.

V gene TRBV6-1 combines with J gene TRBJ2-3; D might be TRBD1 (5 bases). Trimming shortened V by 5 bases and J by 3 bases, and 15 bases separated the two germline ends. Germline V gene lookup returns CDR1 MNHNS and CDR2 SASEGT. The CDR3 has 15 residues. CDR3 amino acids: CASSFPRQGTDTQYF. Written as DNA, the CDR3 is TGTGCCAGCAGTTTCCCCCGTCAGGGAACAGATACGCAGTATTTT.

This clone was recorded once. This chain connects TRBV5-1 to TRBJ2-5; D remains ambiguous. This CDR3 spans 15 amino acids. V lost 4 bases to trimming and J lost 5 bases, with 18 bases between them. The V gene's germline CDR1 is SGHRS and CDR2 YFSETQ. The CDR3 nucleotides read TGCGCCAGCAGCCCAGTGGCGAGAGGAGATGAGACCCAGTACTTC. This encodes CASSPVARGDETQYF.

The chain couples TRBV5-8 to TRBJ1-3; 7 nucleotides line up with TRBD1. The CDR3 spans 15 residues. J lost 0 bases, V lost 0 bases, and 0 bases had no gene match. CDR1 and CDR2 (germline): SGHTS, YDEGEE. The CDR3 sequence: CASSLAGGSGNTIYF. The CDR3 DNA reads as TGTGCCAGCAGCTTGGCAGGGGGCTCTGGAAACACCATATATTTT.

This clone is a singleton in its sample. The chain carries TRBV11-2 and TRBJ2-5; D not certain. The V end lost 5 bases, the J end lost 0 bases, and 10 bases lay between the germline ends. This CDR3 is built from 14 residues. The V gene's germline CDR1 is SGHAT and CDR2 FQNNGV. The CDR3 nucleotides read TGTGCCAGCAGCAAGGCGACACACCAAGAGACCCAGTACTTC. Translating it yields CASSKATHQETQYF.

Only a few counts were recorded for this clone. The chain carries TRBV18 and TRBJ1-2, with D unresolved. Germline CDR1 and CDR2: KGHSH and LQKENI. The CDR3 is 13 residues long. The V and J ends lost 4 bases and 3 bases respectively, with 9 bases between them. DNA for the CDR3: TGTGCCAGCTCACTCAATCTCGACTATGGCTACACCTTC. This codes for CASSLNLDYGYTF.

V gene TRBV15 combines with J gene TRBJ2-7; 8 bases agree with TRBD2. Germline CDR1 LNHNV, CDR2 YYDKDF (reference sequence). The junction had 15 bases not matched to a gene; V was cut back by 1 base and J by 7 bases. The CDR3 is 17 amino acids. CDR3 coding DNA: TGTGCCACCAGCAGAGGTCACTTACGGGAGGGCCAGGGGGAGCAGTACTTC. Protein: CATSRGHLREGQGEQYF.

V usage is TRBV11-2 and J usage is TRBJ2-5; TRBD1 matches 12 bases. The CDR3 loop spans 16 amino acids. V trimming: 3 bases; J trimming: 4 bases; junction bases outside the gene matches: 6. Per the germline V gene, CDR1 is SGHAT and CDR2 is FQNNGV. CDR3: CASSFLGDRGRETQYF. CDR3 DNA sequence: TGTGCCAGCAGCTTTTTAGGGGACAGGGGGCGAGAGACCCAGTACTTC. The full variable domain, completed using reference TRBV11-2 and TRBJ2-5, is EAGVAQSPRYKIIEKRQSVAFWCNPISGHATLYWYQQILGQGPKLLIQFQNNGVVDDSQLPKDRFSAERLKGVDSTLKIQPAKLEDSAVYLCASSFLGDRGRETQYFGPGTRLLVL.

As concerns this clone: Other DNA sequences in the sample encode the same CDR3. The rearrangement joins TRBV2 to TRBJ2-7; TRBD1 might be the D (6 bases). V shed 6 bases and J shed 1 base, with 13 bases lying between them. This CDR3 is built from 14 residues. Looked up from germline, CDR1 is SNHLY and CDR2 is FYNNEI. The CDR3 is CASSEQGRSYEQYF. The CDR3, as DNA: TGTGCCAGCAGCGAACAGGGACGTTCCTACGAGCAGTACTTC.

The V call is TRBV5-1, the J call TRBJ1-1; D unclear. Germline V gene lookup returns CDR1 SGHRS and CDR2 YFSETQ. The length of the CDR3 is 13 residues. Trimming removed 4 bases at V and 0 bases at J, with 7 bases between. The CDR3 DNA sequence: TGCGCCAGCAGCCCGGTGGTGAACACTGAAGCTTTCTTT. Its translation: CASSPVVNTEAFF.

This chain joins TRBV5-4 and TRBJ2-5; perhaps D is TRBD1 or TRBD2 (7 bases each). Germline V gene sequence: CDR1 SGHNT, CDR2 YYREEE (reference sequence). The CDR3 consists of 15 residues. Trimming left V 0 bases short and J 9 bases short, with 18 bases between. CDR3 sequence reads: CASSLAVSRGGSQYF. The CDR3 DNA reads TGTGCCAGCAGCTTGGCTGTTTCCAGGGGGGGGTCCCAGTACTTC.

The CDR3 spells CASSLSVTLSLSSYNEQFF. DNA for the CDR3: TGTGCCAGCAGCTTGTCGGTGACCTTGTCCCTTAGCTCCTACAATGAGCAGTTCTTC. V gene TRBV5-8 combines with J gene TRBJ2-1; unclear D gene. Trimming took off 1 base at V and 0 bases at J, with 20 bases between the two ends. Germline-derived CDR1 and CDR2 are SGHTS and YDEGEE. CDR3 length equals 19 residues.

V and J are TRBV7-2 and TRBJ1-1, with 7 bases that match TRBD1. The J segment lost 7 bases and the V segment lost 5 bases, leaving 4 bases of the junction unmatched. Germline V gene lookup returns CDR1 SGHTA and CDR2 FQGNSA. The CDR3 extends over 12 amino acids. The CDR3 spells CASSLRTGEAFF. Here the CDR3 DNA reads TGTGCCAGCAGCCTTAGGACAGGTGAAGCTTTCTTT. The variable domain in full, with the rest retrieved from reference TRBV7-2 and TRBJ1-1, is GAGVSQSPSNKVTEKGKDVELRCDPISGHTALYWYRQSLGQGLEFLIYFQGNSAPDKSGLPSDRFSAERTGGSVSTLTIQRTQQEDSAVYLCASSLRTGEAFFGQGTRLTVV.